Shown below are 4 T cell receptor beta chains from a single sample sequenced in a study of regulatory T cells in long-lasting Graves disease (dated by TCRdb to about 2021). Per the publication, the time point label means: persistent/refractory GD, antithyroid drugs over 5 years with positive TRAb. For both TCR sequencing and RNA sequencing, RNA was extracted from PBMCs in TRIzol. The library was built by means of multiplex PCR. Sequencing was performed on an Illumina HiSeq 4000. TCR beta libraries were built with iRepertoire HTBI primers and Arm-PCR amplification of CDR3 regions. The public reads were quality trimmed at Q25 with fastp and then assembled into clones with MiXCR by TCRdb, keeping productive beta chains. Duplicate CDR3 protein sequences are folded into a single record with the most common DNA and genes. The sample records under 450,000 distinct CDR3 sequences, roughly 25% of which are singletons. Clones ranked in the top ten supply 25% to 35% of the sample.

The sequencing here drew on peripheral blood mononuclear cells (PBMCs), taken when the disease was refractory, from a patient treated with antithyroid drugs. These TCRs come from a woman aged 35 to 49 with Graves disease. Donor details come from another sample of the same person, matched by shared clones.

The chain has TRBV9 and TRBJ2-1; D unclear. The CDR3 consists of 13 residues. Germline V gene sequence: CDR1 SGDLS, CDR2 YYNGEE. Between the trimmed V and J ends, which lost 4 bases and 7 bases, there was a span of 12 bases. CDR3 in amino acids: CASSSENQNEQFF. As DNA, the CDR3 is TGTGCCAGCAGCTCCGAAAACCAGAATGAGCAGTTCTTC.

At least ten counts were recorded for this clonotype. This chain uses TRBV27 with TRBJ2-7; 10 nucleotides align to TRBD2. Germline V gene lookup returns CDR1 MNHEY and CDR2 SMNVEV (reference sequence). V dropped 3 bases and J dropped 3; count of bases not matched to a gene: 5. The CDR3 length is 15 residues. The CDR3 sequence: CASSLTSGQNYEQYF. The DNA for the CDR3 is TGTGCCAGCAGTTTGACTAGCGGGCAGAACTACGAGCAGTACTTC.

The table lists this clonotype with a few counts. The V gene is TRBV20-1, the J gene TRBJ2-1; 10 positions agree with TRBD2. The CDR3 loop spans 15 amino acids. The V segment lost 2 bases and the J segment 8 bases; nucleotides outside the gene matches: 9. Germline CDR1 and CDR2: DFQATT and SNEGSKA (reference sequence). For the CDR3, the DNA is TGCAGTGCTAGAAAGCGGGAGGGCCGGTATTATGAGCAGTTCTTC. As protein: CSARKREGRYYEQFF.

This clonotype was seen a few times. DNA of the CDR3: TGTGCCACCAGGAGTGCGGGGAACACTGAAGCTTTCTTT. It translates to CATRSAGNTEAFF. The V and J genes are TRBV19 and TRBJ1-1, with D unclear. The germline gives CDR1 LNHDA, CDR2 SQIVND (reference sequence). Deletions cut 10 bases from V and 1 base from J, with 13 bases between. This CDR3 has 13 residues.